This T cell receptor (beta chain) was identified in a study of blood T cells in healthy people across ages. At the level of the study: For every two T cells, template switching captured about one barcoded beta molecule.

A second PCR of 7 to 11 cycles used a sample-barcoded 5' primer and a J-beta primer mix. TCRdb recomputed calls from the 5' RACE reads with MiXCR, one row per CDR3 protein. The sample lists some 1.8 million distinct CDR3 sequences; roughly 43% were seen once. In this sample, this clonotype turned up once. Each donor supplied about 9.6 milliliters of peripheral blood. Germline assignment: CDR1 SGHTA and CDR2 FQGNSA. V lost 1 base and J lost 3, with 24 bases in between. The CDR3 is made up of 19 amino acids. Sequencing input: blood. This sequence was found in a human donor in good health. This chain connects TRBV7-2 to TRBJ2-5, with D possibly TRBD2 on 7 matching bases. CDR3 nucleotides: TGTGCCAGCAGCTTAGATGTCTTGGGGGGGGGCCTATCTAAAGAGACCCAGTACTTC. This translates into CASSLDVLGGGLSKETQYF.